The 31 T cell receptor beta chains reported below all come from one sample, sequenced in a study of cytomegalovirus exposure and HLA in healthy donors. The PCR was carried out with 60 Vbeta primers and 13 Jbeta primers. TCRdb's table, derived via immunoSEQ multiplex PCR, lists solely in-frame clones and lacks some. The sample has roughly 100,000 clones, and its top ten clones hold 0.59%. The specimen was PBMCs. The receptor source for this set is a man aged 45 to 65 in good health and CMV-seronegative.

The chain employs TRBV19 and TRBJ1-5, with D possibly matching TRBD1 (5 bases). V was trimmed by 3 bases and J by 0 bases, leaving 12 bases between them. This CDR3 has 16 residues. The V gene's germline CDR1 is LNHDA and CDR2 SQIVND (reference sequence). CDR3 sequence: CASSIRAEYSNQPQHF. In nucleotides, the CDR3 is TGTGCCAGTAGTATCAGGGCAGAGTATAGCAATCAGCCCCAGCATTTT.

The chain recombines TRBV4-1 with TRBJ1-4, with 7 bases identical to TRBD1. This CDR3 spans 14 amino acids. Germline V gene lookup returns CDR1 MGHRA and CDR2 YSYEKL. The J segment lost 6 bases and the V segment lost 4 bases, leaving 5 bases of the junction unmatched. The CDR3 sequence: CASSPGQLYEKLFF. CDR3 nucleotides: TGCGCCAGCAGCCCGGGACAGCTCTATGAAAAACTGTTTTTT.

The chain has TRBV27 and TRBJ1-2, with D hard to call. Germline CDR1 and CDR2: MNHEY and SMNVEV (reference sequence). This CDR3 comprises 14 residues. Trimming stripped 6 bases from V and 0 bases from J, with 11 bases between. The CDR3 DNA follows: TGTGCCAGCAGGATCGGTGGTTCTAACTATGGCTACACCTTC. It is translated as CASRIGGSNYGYTF.

The chain is built from TRBV7-9 and TRBJ1-1, with TRBD1 as a possible D gene (6 bases). Trimming cost V 5 bases and J 3 bases, with 22 bases left between them. The CDR3 sequence is 17 residues long. Germline V gene data show CDR1 as SEHNR and CDR2 as FQNEAQ (reference sequence). The CDR3 protein is CASSRGGTMDRYTEAFF. For the CDR3, the DNA is TGTGCCAGCAGCCGGGGGGGGACAATGGATCGGTACACTGAAGCTTTCTTT.

The V gene is TRBV29-1, the J gene TRBJ1-2; TRBD1 agrees at 7 bases. Germline lookup yields CDR1 SQVTM and CDR2 ANQGSEA. The CDR3 is 14 amino acids. The V and J ends lost 3 bases and 2 bases, in that order; junction bases with no gene match: 6. CDR3 loop: CSVDAGTENYGYTF. CDR3 sequence (DNA): TGCAGCGTTGACGCCGGGACAGAGAACTATGGCTACACCTTC.

This chain uses TRBV7-6 with TRBJ2-1; 8 bases agree with TRBD1. The V gene end was trimmed by 5 bases and the J gene end by 4 bases; junction bases not matched to a gene: 7. The CDR3 contains 15 residues. In germline, CDR1 is SGHVS, CDR2 FNYEAQ. The CDR3 coding sequence is TGTGCCAGCAGCCAGGAGCAGGGGGCTTACAATGAGCAGTTCTTC. Its translation is CASSQEQGAYNEQFF. Based on the CDR3 plus reference TRBV7-6 and TRBJ2-1, the full variable domain is GAGVSQSPRYKVTKRGQDVALRCDPISGHVSLYWYRQALGQGPEFLTYFNYEAQQDKSGLPNDRFSAERPEGSISTLTIQRTEQRDSAMYRCASSQEQGAYNEQFFGPGTRLTVL.

The rearrangement uses TRBV5-1 and TRBJ1-2; D is uncertain. CDR1 SGHRS and CDR2 YFSETQ come from the germline V gene. This CDR3 has 15 residues. Between the trimmed V and J ends, which lost 4 bases and 3 bases, there was a span of 16 bases. CDR3 nucleotide sequence: TGCGCCAGCAGCCCCTATACCAGTGGAGACTATGGCTACACCTTC. Its translation is CASSPYTSGDYGYTF.

V usage is TRBV7-9 and J usage is TRBJ1-1, with 7 bases identical to TRBD1. Germline CDR1 is SEHNR and CDR2 is FQNEAQ (reference sequence). V lost 5 bases, J lost 5 bases, and 8 bases stayed unmatched. The CDR3 spans 14 residues. The DNA of the CDR3 is TGTGCCAGCAGCCCGACCGGGACAGCTACTGAAGCTTTCTTT. This translates into CASSPTGTATEAFF.

This chain links TRBV4-1 with TRBJ2-7, with TRBD1 matching 10 bases. The CDR3 extends over 16 amino acids. The V gene's germline CDR1 is MGHRA and CDR2 YSYEKL. V gave up 0 bases and J gave up 5 bases; unmatched junction bases: 7. The CDR3 DNA follows: TGCGCCAGCAGCCAAGATCCGGGACAGGGGTACCACGAGCAGTACTTC. This gives the protein CASSQDPGQGYHEQYF.

The DNA of the CDR3 is TGCGCCAGCAGTTTCAACAGGGGCGGGTACTATGGCTACACCTTC. Encoded protein: CASSFNRGGYYGYTF. The chain links TRBV5-1 to TRBJ1-2, with 7 bases aligning to TRBD1. Trimming removed 5 bases from V and 3 bases from J; junction bases left unmatched: 10. The germline CDR1 and CDR2 sequences are SGHRS and YFSETQ. The CDR3 consists of 15 residues.

The chain joins TRBV11-3 to TRBJ1-1, with TRBD1 matching 8 bases. With 5 bases clipped from V and 1 base from J, the junction kept 3 bases outside the gene matches. The CDR3 has 14 amino acids. Germline CDR1 SGHNT, CDR2 YENEEA. The CDR3 is CASSQGARNTEAFF. CDR3 nucleotides: TGTGCCAGCAGCCAGGGGGCCCGGAACACTGAAGCTTTCTTT.

The chain uses TRBV19 and TRBJ2-7, with 13 bases that match TRBD2. Germline CDR1 is LNHDA and CDR2 is SQIVND (reference sequence). The CDR3 has 16 residues. The ends lost 4 bases at V and 2 bases at J; junction bases unmatched: 5. The CDR3 here is CASSTRTSGSAYEQYF. CDR3 bases: TGTGCCAGTAGTACCAGGACTAGCGGGAGCGCCTACGAGCAGTACTTC.

This rearrangement joins TRBV6-5 to TRBJ2-7; D is perhaps TRBD1 (5 bases). Trimming stripped 6 bases from V and 4 bases from J, with 10 bases between. The CDR3 sequence is 12 residues long. Germline lookup yields CDR1 MNHEY and CDR2 SVGAGI. The CDR3 nucleotides read TGTGCCAGCAGGGGGCTCGGTTACGAGCAGTACTTC. It specifies CASRGLGYEQYF.

This chain connects TRBV5-6 to TRBJ2-7, with 9 nucleotides matching TRBD1. Germline V CDR1 and CDR2: SGHDT, YYEEEE. Unmatched junction bases numbered 6, after V lost 2 bases and J lost 6 bases. This CDR3 region has 14 residues. The CDR3 spells CASSFSNRGLEQYF. CDR3 in DNA: TGTGCCAGCAGCTTTTCGAACAGGGGGCTCGAGCAGTACTTC. Full variable domain (rest looked up from reference TRBV5-6 and TRBJ2-7): DAGVTQSPTHLIKTRGQQVTLRCSPKSGHDTVSWYQQALGQGPQFIFQYYEEEERQRGNFPDRFSGHQFPNYSSELNVNALLLGDSALYLCASSFSNRGLEQYFGPGTRLTVT.

Regarding this clone: The junction shows a germline mismatch at one end, possibly a read error. CDR3 residues: CASSLISGLKAIF. The CDR3 DNA reads TGTGCCAGCAGCTTAATTTCGGGTCTCAAGGCGATCTTC. The J gene is TRBJ2-1, the V gene TRBV7-2; no definite D call. Germline loops: CDR1 SGHTA, CDR2 FQGNSA. The CDR3 sequence is 13 residues long. Full variable domain (rest looked up from reference TRBV7-2 and TRBJ2-1): GAGVSQSPSNKVTEKGKDVELRCDPISGHTALYWYRQSLGQGLEFLIYFQGNSAPDKSGLPSDRFSAERTGGSVSTLTIQRTQQEDSAVYLCASSLISGLKAIFGPGTRLTVL.

Turning to this clone: A read error may produce the germline difference seen at one junction end. This same CDR3 is encoded by further DNA sequences in the sample. The CDR3 reads CASRGQLNQPQHF. The CDR3 DNA sequence: TGCGCCAGCAGGGGGCAGTTAAATCAGCCCCAGCATTTT. The chain links TRBV18 to TRBJ1-5, with 8 bases identical to TRBD1. The length of the CDR3 is 13 residues. CDR1 KGHSH and CDR2 LQKENI come from the germline V gene. The full variable domain, completed using reference TRBV18 and TRBJ1-5, is NAGVMQNPRHLVRRRGQEARLRCSPMKGHSHVYWYRQLPEEGLKFMVYLQKENIIDESGMPKERFSAEFPKEGPSILRIQQVVRGDSAAYFCASRGQLNQPQHFGDGTRLSIL.

V gene TRBV4-3 combines with J gene TRBJ2-1; D is possibly TRBD1 (7 bases). V was shortened by 4 bases and J by 8 bases, with 12 bases between the two germline ends. CDR3 length equals 13 residues. Germline lookup yields CDR1 LGHNA and CDR2 YSLEER. CDR3 sequence (DNA): TGCGCCAGCAGCCTCGACAGGGACTATGAGCAGTTCTTC. It specifies CASSLDRDYEQFF.

The rearrangement joins TRBV9 to TRBJ2-3; 7 nucleotides line up with TRBD2. Germline V gives CDR1 SGDLS, CDR2 YYNGEE. This CDR3 spans 16 amino acids. The J segment lost 0 bases and the V segment lost 1 base, leaving 5 bases of the junction unmatched. The CDR3 region is CASSVPLAASTDTQYF. For the CDR3, the DNA is TGTGCCAGCAGCGTACCCCTAGCGGCTAGCACAGATACGCAGTATTTT.

The rearrangement joins TRBV19 to TRBJ1-2, with TRBD1 identical over 7 bases. Germline CDR1 reads LNHDA; CDR2 reads SQIVND (reference sequence). The CDR3 totals 14 residues. The J segment lost 6 bases and the V segment lost 6 bases, leaving 10 bases of the junction unmatched. This CDR3 reads CASRYQGEVHGYTF. The CDR3 DNA reads as TGTGCCAGTAGATACCAGGGGGAAGTTCATGGCTACACCTTC.

The J gene is TRBJ1-1, the V gene TRBV6-5; D is unclear. This CDR3 has 14 amino acids. Germline V gene lookup returns CDR1 MNHEY and CDR2 SVGAGI. Trimming pared 0 bases from V and 0 bases from J, leaving 5 bases between. CDR3 nucleotides: TGTGCCAGCAGTTACTCTCAGGTGAACACTGAAGCTTTCTTT. Residues: CASSYSQVNTEAFF.

The chain is built from TRBV11-3 and TRBJ2-7; 7 bases map to TRBD1. The trim removed 5 bases at V and 3 bases at J, leaving 7 bases unmatched. Per germline, CDR1 SGHNT and CDR2 YENEEA. This CDR3 spans 14 amino acids. CDR3 region: CASSPGQANYEQYF. DNA for the CDR3: TGTGCCAGCAGCCCAGGACAGGCAAACTACGAGCAGTACTTC.

The gene calls are TRBV15 and TRBJ2-1; the D gene is possibly TRBD1 (6 bases). Trimming pared 3 bases from V and 5 bases from J, leaving 11 bases between. CDR1 is LNHNV, CDR2 YYDKDF, per germline (reference sequence). The length of the CDR3 is 14 residues. The CDR3 coding sequence is TGTGCCACCAGCAGGGGCAGGGACAACAATGAGCAGTTCTTC. Translating it yields CATSRGRDNNEQFF.

V usage is TRBV5-1 and J usage is TRBJ1-1; D call uncertain. Per germline, CDR1 SGHRS and CDR2 YFSETQ. The CDR3 spans 14 residues. Between the trimmed V and J ends, which lost 4 bases and 1 base, there was a span of 11 bases. The DNA for the CDR3 is TGCGCCAGCAGCCCTTCTACAGAGAACACTGAAGCTTTCTTT. Residues: CASSPSTENTEAFF.

The chain recombines TRBV19 with TRBJ2-1; the match to TRBD2 covers 16 bases. Germline CDR1 reads LNHDA; CDR2 reads SQIVND (reference sequence). V lost 5 bases, J lost 7 bases, and 2 bases stayed unmatched. The CDR3 covers 15 residues. The CDR3 spells CASSSGLAGGNEQFF. For the CDR3, the DNA is TGTGCCAGTAGTTCGGGACTAGCGGGAGGGAATGAGCAGTTCTTC.

The gene calls are TRBV4-3 and TRBJ2-1, with 9 bases identical to TRBD1. Germline CDR1 reads LGHNA; CDR2 reads YSLEER. Losses at the gene ends were 0 bases for V and 9 bases for J; bases not matched to a gene: 9. This CDR3 comprises 16 residues. CDR3 in amino acids: CASSQDDRGRGGEQFF. The CDR3 nucleotides read TGCGCCAGCAGCCAAGATGACAGGGGGAGAGGAGGTGAGCAGTTCTTC.

To note about this clone: Other DNA sequences from this sample encode an identical CDR3 as well. The gene calls are TRBV7-2 and TRBJ1-2; 7 bases align to TRBD1. V lost 4 bases to trimming and J lost 4 bases; unmatched junction nucleotides: 3. The length of the CDR3 is 13 residues. Looked up from germline, CDR1 is SGHTA and CDR2 is FQGNSA. This CDR3 reads CASSSDRIYGYTF. The CDR3 DNA reads TGTGCCAGCAGCTCGGACAGGATCTATGGCTACACCTTC.

This chain links TRBV6-1 with TRBJ2-3; TRBD1 might be the D (5 bases). This CDR3 comprises 15 residues. V lost 0 bases and J 3 bases, leaving 10 bases between the germline ends. CDR1 and CDR2 (germline): MNHNS, SASEGT. The CDR3 protein is CASSEAGRETDTQYF. Here the CDR3 DNA reads TGTGCCAGCAGTGAAGCGGGCAGGGAAACAGATACGCAGTATTTT.

The DNA of the CDR3 is TGTGCCAGCCTGGAGAGTAACTATGGCTACACCTTC. This sequence encodes CASLESNYGYTF. The chain combines TRBV2 with TRBJ1-2; D gene uncertain. In germline, CDR1 is SNHLY, CDR2 FYNNEI. This CDR3 comprises 12 residues. Trimming cost V 8 bases and J 1 base, with 8 bases left between them. Together with reference TRBV2 and TRBJ1-2, the CDR3 gives the full variable domain: EPEVTQTPSHQVTQMGQEVILRCVPISNHLYFYWYRQILGQKVEFLVSFYNNEISEKSEIFDDQFSVERPDGSNFTLKIRSTKLEDSAMYFCASLESNYGYTFGSGTRLTVV.

V gene TRBV7-2 combines with J gene TRBJ1-1; D call uncertain. Germline V lookup: CDR1 SGHTA, CDR2 FQGNSA. This CDR3 comprises 11 residues. Trimming took off 8 bases at V and 6 bases at J, with 10 bases between the two ends. CDR3 region: CASSGWAEAFF. In DNA form, the CDR3 reads TGTGCCAGCTCCGGGTGGGCTGAAGCTTTCTTT.

V gene TRBV19 combines with J gene TRBJ1-5; D possibly corresponds to TRBD1 (6 bases). CDR1 is LNHDA and CDR2 is SQIVND in the germline V gene (reference sequence). CDR3 size: 14 residues. V lost 6 bases and J lost 4, with 13 bases in between. This chain's CDR3 is CASRNRQANQPQHF. The CDR3, as DNA: TGTGCCAGTAGGAACCGACAGGCTAATCAGCCCCAGCATTTT.

The chain couples TRBV5-1 to TRBJ1-3; D gene uncertain. Germline-derived CDR1 and CDR2 are SGHRS and YFSETQ. Trimming left V 4 bases short and J 4 bases short, with 9 bases between. This CDR3 spans 13 amino acids. CDR3 nucleotide sequence: TGCGCCAGCAGCCCTGTAGTAGGAAACACCATATATTTT. Translating gives CASSPVVGNTIYF.